The 19 T cell receptor beta chains in this list originate from one sample, sequenced in a study of cytomegalovirus exposure and HLA in healthy donors. The PCR employed 60 Vbeta primers together with 13 Jbeta primers. Measured with immunoSEQ multiplex PCR; TCRdb has only the in-frame clones, and not every one. The sample has about 200,000 clones; the top ten hold roughly 0.7%. Sequenced input: PBMCs. These receptors were collected from a boy aged 5-17 years in good health and CMV-seronegative.

This sequence joins TRBV5-4 and TRBJ1-2; TRBD1 is a possible D gene (6 bases). CDR1 SGHNT and CDR2 YYREEE come from the germline V gene (reference sequence). This CDR3 contains 14 residues. Trimming stripped 0 bases from V and 5 bases from J, with 11 bases between. CDR3 DNA: TGTGCCAGCAGCTTGGTTGGGGGGGCATATGGCTACACCTTC. Amino acids: CASSLVGGAYGYTF.

The gene calls are TRBV5-1 and TRBJ2-7; 9 bases align to TRBD1. Germline CDR1 is SGHRS and CDR2 is YFSETQ. The CDR3 consists of 14 residues. J lost 5 bases, V lost 4 bases, and 7 bases had no gene match. The CDR3 DNA reads TGCGCCAGCAGCGGGGACAGGGAGATCAACGAGCAGTACTTC. Translating it yields CASSGDREINEQYF. The entire variable domain, with the rest obtained from reference TRBV5-1 and TRBJ2-7, is as follows: KAGVTQTPRYLIKTRGQQVTLSCSPISGHRSVSWYQQTPGQGLQFLFEYFSETQRNKGNFPGRFSGRQFSNSRSEMNVSTLELGDSALYLCASSGDREINEQYFGPGTRLTVT.

The chain has TRBV7-8 and TRBJ2-1; 10 nucleotides match TRBD1. The V segment lost 4 bases and the J segment 3 bases; nucleotides outside the gene matches: 3. Germline CDR1 and CDR2: SGHVS and FQNEAQ. The length of the CDR3 is 15 residues. DNA of the CDR3: TGTGCCAGCAGCTACCGGGACAGGGGCTACAATGAGCAGTTCTTC. The encoded protein is CASSYRDRGYNEQFF.

This chain uses TRBV7-2 with TRBJ2-2; D may be TRBD2 (6 bases). Germline loops: CDR1 SGHTA, CDR2 FQGNSA. The CDR3 consists of 16 residues. Deletions cut 5 bases from V and 1 base from J, with 14 bases between. In nucleotides, the CDR3 is TGTGCCAGCAGCCTATCAACTAGCTTGAACACCGGGGAGCTGTTTTTT. Amino acids: CASSLSTSLNTGELFF.

The chain combines TRBV6-5 with TRBJ2-2; weak D call: TRBD1 (6 bases). V lost 2 bases to trimming and J lost 1 base, with 11 bases between them. CDR1 MNHEY and CDR2 SVGAGI come from the germline V gene. The CDR3 spans 16 residues. This CDR3 is CASSYGTGWNTGELFF. The CDR3 nucleotides read TGTGCCAGCAGTTACGGTACAGGGTGGAACACCGGGGAGCTGTTTTTT.

V is TRBV7-8 and J is TRBJ2-3; perhaps TRBD2 as D (6 bases). The V end was cut by 5 bases, the J end by 4 bases, with 16 bases between. CDR3 length equals 15 residues. Germline V gene sequence: CDR1 SGHVS, CDR2 FQNEAQ. CDR3 in DNA: TGTGCCAGCAGCCCACTGGGGGGTGTGCCAGATACGCAGTATTTT. Protein sequence: CASSPLGGVPDTQYF.

This chain uses TRBV9 with TRBJ2-1; possible D gene TRBD2, 7 bases. V was trimmed by 0 bases and J by 0 bases, leaving 13 bases between them. Looked up from germline, CDR1 is SGDLS and CDR2 is YYNGEE. This CDR3 region has 17 residues. The CDR3 here is CASSVVRGGGSYNEQFF. In nucleotides, the CDR3 is TGTGCCAGCAGCGTAGTTAGGGGAGGGGGCTCCTACAATGAGCAGTTCTTC.

This chain joins TRBV5-1 and TRBJ2-5, with D tentatively TRBD1 (5 bases). The J call may be mistaken, given a closer DNA end match to TRBJ2-7. The CDR3 contains 15 residues. CDR1 is SGHRS, CDR2 YFSETQ, per germline. CDR3 nucleotides: TGCGCCAGCAGCTTGTATACAGGCGACACCTACGAGCAGTACTTC. Its protein is CASSLYTGDTYEQYF.

The rearrangement joins TRBV6-5 to TRBJ1-2, with D perhaps matching TRBD1 (5 bases). V was clipped by 5 bases and J by 7 bases, with 20 bases between them. The germline gives CDR1 MNHEY, CDR2 SVGAGI. The CDR3 is made up of 15 amino acids. CDR3 coding DNA: TGTGCCAGCAGTGGGGGGAGGGGTCGGCTTAGTGGCTACACCTTC. Protein product: CASSGGRGRLSGYTF.

This chain joins TRBV7-2 and TRBJ1-5; D may be TRBD1 (6 bases). The CDR3 contains 15 residues. CDR1 and CDR2 from the germline V gene are SGHTA and FQGNSA. With 5 bases removed from V and 6 bases from J, the gap between germline ends came to 17 bases. CDR3 DNA: TGTGCCAGCAGCGAAGGCAGGGGAATAGGTCAGCCCCAGCATTTT. Protein product: CASSEGRGIGQPQHF. Full variable domain (remainder filled in from reference TRBV7-2 and TRBJ1-5): GAGVSQSPSNKVTEKGKDVELRCDPISGHTALYWYRQSLGQGLEFLIYFQGNSAPDKSGLPSDRFSAERTGGSVSTLTIQRTQQEDSAVYLCASSEGRGIGQPQHFGDGTRLSIL.

J is TRBJ2-5 and V is TRBV4-1; 11 bases agree with TRBD2. Germline lookup yields CDR1 MGHRA and CDR2 YSYEKL. The CDR3 contains 17 residues. J was trimmed by 1 base and V by 1 base; bases with no gene match: 5. The CDR3 sequence: CASSQGGLAGLQETQYF. The CDR3 region has the DNA TGCGCCAGCAGCCAAGGAGGACTAGCGGGTCTCCAAGAGACCCAGTACTTC.

The chain uses TRBV5-1 and TRBJ1-4; 10 positions match TRBD1. The CDR3 totals 15 residues. Trimming cost V 7 bases and J 5 bases; bases outside gene matches: 8. In germline, CDR1 is SGHRS, CDR2 YFSETQ. As DNA, the CDR3 is TGCGCCAGCCGACTTGGGACAGGGGAAAATGAAAAACTGTTTTTT. Protein product: CASRLGTGENEKLFF.

The rearrangement joins TRBV15 to TRBJ2-5; perhaps TRBD2 as D (6 bases). Germline lookup yields CDR1 LNHNV and CDR2 YYDKDF (reference sequence). The CDR3 totals 17 residues. Trimming left V 1 base short and J 4 bases short, with 19 bases between. CDR3 sequence (DNA): TGTGCCACCAGCAGAGTTCCGGGCCGGGGGTTTGTAGAGACCCAGTACTTC. It encodes CATSRVPGRGFVETQYF. Supplemented by reference TRBV15 and TRBJ2-5, the full variable domain reads DAMVIQNPRYQVTQFGKPVTLSCSQTLNHNVMYWYQQKSSQAPKLLFHYYDKDFNNEADTPDNFQSRRPNTSFCFLDIRSPGLGDTAMYLCATSRVPGRGFVETQYFGPGTRLLVL.

V and J are TRBV4-2 and TRBJ2-2; no definite D call. This CDR3 spans 14 amino acids. Germline V lookup: CDR1 LGHNA, CDR2 YNFKEQ. Trimming cost V 0 bases and J 6 bases, with 8 bases left between them. The CDR3 nucleotides are TGTGCCAGCAGCCAAGATAACAACCCCGGGGAGCTGTTTTTT. It specifies CASSQDNNPGELFF.

The chain has TRBV7-9 and TRBJ2-2; 10 bases map to TRBD2. The junction had 5 bases not matched to a gene; V was cut back by 3 bases and J by 10 bases. The CDR3 contains 14 residues. From germline, CDR1 is SEHNR and CDR2 FQNEAQ (reference sequence). The CDR3 loop reads CASSLSGGAEELFF. DNA of the CDR3: TGTGCCAGCAGCTTGAGCGGGGGGGCCGAGGAGCTGTTTTTT. The full variable domain, in which reference TRBV7-9 and TRBJ2-2 provide the parts outside the CDR3, is DTGVSQNPRHKITKRGQNVTFRCDPISEHNRLYWYRQTLGQGPEFLTYFQNEAQLEKSRLLSDRFSAERPKGSFSTLEIQRTEQGDSAMYLCASSLSGGAEELFFGEGSRLTVL.

The chain couples TRBV19 to TRBJ1-1; D unclear. V lost 5 bases to trimming and J lost 4 bases, with 11 bases between them. The CDR3 extends over 13 amino acids. In germline, CDR1 is LNHDA, CDR2 SQIVND (reference sequence). Written as DNA, the CDR3 is TGTGCCAGTAGTTTTGGAGGGCGCACTGAAGCTTTCTTT. Residues: CASSFGGRTEAFF.

The CDR3 nucleotides are TGCAGCGCCCGTCAGGGGGATCCCGATAACTATGGCTACACCTTC. It codes for CSARQGDPDNYGYTF. The rearrangement uses TRBV29-1 and TRBJ1-2; the match to TRBD1 covers 7 bases. J gave up 1 base and V 7 bases, and 12 bases lay outside the gene matches. Germline CDR1 and CDR2: SQVTM and ANQGSEA. CDR3 length equals 15 residues.

J is TRBJ2-5 and V is TRBV19, with D possibly being TRBD1 (6 bases). CDR3 length: 15 amino acids. The V and J ends lost 4 bases and 5 bases respectively, with 17 bases between them. The V gene's germline CDR1 is LNHDA and CDR2 SQIVND (reference sequence). The CDR3 bases are TGTGCCAGTAGTAGGGTGAAGGGGGTGAGTGAGACCCAGTACTTC. Encoded protein: CASSRVKGVSETQYF.

V usage is TRBV9 and J usage is TRBJ2-1, with D tentatively TRBD1 (6 bases). The CDR3 consists of 15 residues. Between the trimmed V and J ends, which lost 3 bases and 7 bases, there was a span of 17 bases. CDR1 and CDR2 (germline): SGDLS, YYNGEE. The CDR3 DNA sequence: TGTGCCAGCAGCGCTACCCAGGGGCAGTTGAATGAGCAGTTCTTC. Protein sequence: CASSATQGQLNEQFF.